Below are 26 T cell receptor beta chains sequenced from a single sample in a study of shared T cell receptors in the human thymus. Measured with immunoSEQ multiplex PCR; TCRdb has only the in-frame clones, and not every one. The table includes hundreds of thousands of clones, approximately 88% detected once. The same data also went into a second study, on human thymus T cells.

The sample taken for sequencing was thymocytes. The source is a boy under three years old with a congenital heart defect.

This chain links TRBV10-1 with TRBJ2-3, with D perhaps TRBD1 (5 bases). Trimming took 0 bases from V and 5 from J, leaving 12 bases between them. The CDR3 extends over 15 amino acids. Germline loops: CDR1 WNHNN, CDR2 SYGVQD (reference sequence). The CDR3 nucleotides are TGCGCCAGCAGTGAGTCAAGGGGATGGGTAGATACGCAGTATTTT. Protein: CASSESRGWVDTQYF.

V is TRBV7-8 and J is TRBJ2-7, with 14 bases lining up with TRBD2. Germline V lookup: CDR1 SGHVS, CDR2 FQNEAQ. The CDR3 contains 16 residues. V lost 4 bases, J lost 6 bases, and 8 bases stayed unmatched. As DNA, the CDR3 is TGTGCCAGCAGCTCGACTAGCGGGAGGGGACGACGCGAGCAGTACTTC. Protein product: CASSSTSGRGRREQYF.

The chain is built from TRBV12-5 and TRBJ2-1; a possible D gene is TRBD2 (6 bases). From germline, CDR1 is LGHNT and CDR2 FRNRAP. This CDR3 is 16 amino acids long. With 1 base removed from V and 7 bases from J, the gap between germline ends came to 17 bases. The DNA for the CDR3 is TGTGCTAGTGGTTTGGAGGAGGAGGGCCTTGGAAATGAGCAGTTCTTC. Its protein product is CASGLEEEGLGNEQFF.

This chain links TRBV6-6 with TRBJ2-7; tentative D call: TRBD2 (6 bases). CDR1 is MNHNY and CDR2 is SVGAGI in the germline V gene (reference sequence). This CDR3 spans 16 amino acids. With 5 bases removed from V and 4 bases from J, the gap between germline ends came to 21 bases. This CDR3 reads CASSTRNGSDTYEQYF. The CDR3 coding sequence is TGTGCCAGCAGTACCCGTAACGGGAGTGATACTTACGAGCAGTACTTC.

The V and J genes are TRBV19 and TRBJ2-1; the match to TRBD2 covers 10 bases. Germline assignment: CDR1 LNHDA and CDR2 SQIVND (reference sequence). V gave up 5 bases and J gave up 4 bases; unmatched junction bases: 11. CDR3 length: 17 residues. The CDR3 here is CASSPPGLAGAYNEQFF. In DNA, the CDR3 is TGTGCCAGTAGTCCCCCGGGGCTAGCGGGAGCTTACAATGAGCAGTTCTTC.

This clone was seen once. The rearrangement uses TRBV11-3 and TRBJ2-7; TRBD1 agrees at 7 bases. The V gene's germline CDR1 is SGHNT and CDR2 YENEEA. The CDR3 runs 15 residues. Unmatched junction bases numbered 7, after V lost 5 bases and J lost 0 bases. This CDR3 is CASSLSGTDSYEQYF. The CDR3 DNA reads as TGTGCCAGCAGCCTGTCCGGGACAGACTCCTACGAGCAGTACTTC.

J is TRBJ2-1 and V is TRBV11-2; no clear D gene. This CDR3 has 17 amino acids. The V gene's germline CDR1 is SGHAT and CDR2 FQNNGV. V lost 0 bases and J 2 bases, leaving 14 bases between the germline ends. The CDR3 spells CASSLDVKPPTYNEQFF. Here the CDR3 DNA reads TGTGCCAGCAGCTTAGACGTCAAGCCCCCCACCTACAATGAGCAGTTCTTC.

The V and J genes are TRBV7-9 and TRBJ1-1; possible D gene TRBD1, 5 bases. The ends were cut back, 7 bases at V and 1 base at J, with 16 bases in the middle. The CDR3 sequence is 15 residues long. Germline CDR1 SEHNR, CDR2 FQNEAQ (reference sequence). The chain's CDR3 is CASIGGGLRNTEAFF. The CDR3 nucleotides read TGTGCCAGCATCGGGGGGGGACTTCGGAACACTGAAGCTTTCTTT.

The chain employs TRBV25-1 and TRBJ2-6; D is unclear. V gave up 6 bases and J gave up 4 bases, with 13 bases separating them. This CDR3 comprises 15 residues. The V gene's germline CDR1 is MGHDK and CDR2 SYGVNS. The CDR3 is CASRSRGSGANVLTF. The CDR3 bases are TGTGCCAGCAGGAGTCGAGGCTCAGGGGCCAACGTCCTGACTTTC.

This clone appeared a single time. The CDR3 spells CASSLASSEQYF. CDR3 nucleotide sequence: TGTGCCAGCAGCTTGGCCTCGTCCGAGCAGTACTTC. The V call is TRBV5-4, the J call TRBJ2-7; D gene ambiguous. V gave up 0 bases and J gave up 6 bases, with 7 bases separating them. The CDR3 totals 12 residues. Germline CDR1 is SGHNT and CDR2 is YYREEE (reference sequence).

The chain links TRBV4-3 to TRBJ2-7, with a possible D match to TRBD1 (6 bases). Germline CDR1 is LGHNA and CDR2 is YSLEER. The germline V and J ends were trimmed by 3 bases and 8 bases, with 14 bases remaining between them. The CDR3 loop spans 13 amino acids. The CDR3 bases are TGCGCCAGCAGCCACCGTGACCAGGGGCAGCAGTACTTC. This translates into CASSHRDQGQQYF.

This chain joins TRBV6-6 and TRBJ2-1; a weak D match, TRBD2 (5 bases). V lost 7 bases, J lost 4 bases, and 20 bases lay in between. The CDR3 has 16 amino acids. The V gene's germline CDR1 is MNHNY and CDR2 SVGAGI (reference sequence). The CDR3 sequence is CASTEVGGPKYNEQFF. The CDR3 coding sequence is TGTGCCAGCACCGAGGTGGGCGGGCCTAAGTACAATGAGCAGTTCTTC.

The genes are TRBV25-1 and TRBJ2-1; 11 bases match TRBD2. CDR1 MGHDK and CDR2 SYGVNS come from the germline V gene. Trimming at V came to 3 bases and at J to 6 bases, leaving 10 bases not matched to a gene. The CDR3 is 17 residues long. DNA for the CDR3: TGTGCCAGCAGTGACGCGAGACTAGCGGGAATCCCCAATGAGCAGTTCTTC. Its translation is CASSDARLAGIPNEQFF.

The chain recombines TRBV10-1 with TRBJ2-7, with D possibly TRBD1 on 6 matching bases. The length of the CDR3 is 17 residues. CDR1 is WNHNN and CDR2 is SYGVQD in the germline V gene (reference sequence). The V end lost 2 bases, the J end lost 4 bases, and 21 bases lay between the germline ends. Here the CDR3 reads CASSERRDAQGPYEQYF. In DNA, the CDR3 is TGCGCCAGCAGTGAGCGCCGGGACGCCCAGGGGCCTTACGAGCAGTACTTC.

The rearrangement uses TRBV4-2 and TRBJ2-2; D gene unclear. Germline V gene lookup returns CDR1 LGHNA and CDR2 YNFKEQ. This CDR3 has 17 amino acids. Between the trimmed V and J ends, which lost 0 bases and 7 bases, there was a span of 18 bases. This CDR3 is CASSQEALTTLGGELFF. The CDR3 DNA sequence: TGTGCCAGCAGCCAAGAGGCCCTAACTACCCTAGGCGGGGAGCTGTTTTTT.

J is TRBJ2-3 and V is TRBV10-3; D is perhaps TRBD2 (6 bases). Germline CDR1 ENHRY, CDR2 SYGVKD. The CDR3 is 14 residues long. V lost 4 bases to trimming and J lost 6 bases, with 14 bases between them. The CDR3 loop is CAISGSAGRDTQYF. In nucleotides, the CDR3 is TGTGCCATCAGTGGCTCCGCGGGGAGGGATACGCAGTATTTT.

The gene calls are TRBV5-4 and TRBJ2-5; 14 nucleotides align to TRBD2. The germline CDR1 and CDR2 sequences are SGHNT and YYREEE (reference sequence). V lost 1 base and J lost 4; bases outside the gene matches: 12. The CDR3 loop spans 19 amino acids. The CDR3 loop reads CASSLFSEGGTSGRETQYF. In DNA, the CDR3 is TGTGCCAGCAGCTTGTTTTCCGAGGGGGGGACTAGCGGGAGAGAGACCCAGTACTTC.

This clone appeared a few times. The J gene is TRBJ1-3, the V gene TRBV11-2; no reliable D call. V lost 0 bases to trimming and J lost 0 bases, with 9 bases between them. Looked up from germline, CDR1 is SGHAT and CDR2 is FQNNGV. The CDR3 is made up of 16 amino acids. The CDR3 region has the DNA TGTGCCAGCAGCTTAGAGCAGGCCAGCTCTGGAAACACCATATATTTT. Encoded protein: CASSLEQASSGNTIYF.

This chain joins TRBV9 and TRBJ2-5; 13 bases agree with TRBD2. Losses at the gene ends were 4 bases for V and 5 bases for J; bases not matched to a gene: 8. Germline V gene sequence: CDR1 SGDLS, CDR2 YYNGEE. CDR3 length: 16 residues. CDR3 nucleotides: TGTGCCAGCAGCCCCGCGGGGACTAGCGGGAAGGAGACCCAGTACTTC. Amino acids: CASSPAGTSGKETQYF.

The V call is TRBV13, the J call TRBJ2-5; 8 bases match TRBD2. Germline V CDR1 and CDR2: PRHDT, FYEKMQ (reference sequence). There are 13 residues in the CDR3. V shed 7 bases and J 5 bases; nucleotides not matched to a gene: 6. The CDR3: CASKAGVGETQYF. In DNA, the CDR3 is TGTGCCAGCAAAGCGGGAGTCGGGGAGACCCAGTACTTC. Full variable domain (rest looked up from reference TRBV13 and TRBJ2-5): AAGVIQSPRHLIKEKRETATLKCYPIPRHDTVYWYQQGPGQDPQFLISFYEKMQSDKGSIPDRFSAQQFSDYHSELNMSSLELGDSALYFCASKAGVGETQYFGPGTRLLVL.

The V and J genes are TRBV28 and TRBJ1-1; D uncertain. With 7 bases removed from V and 1 base from J, the gap between germline ends came to 16 bases. This CDR3 has 15 amino acids. CDR1 is MDHEN, CDR2 SYDVKM, per germline. As DNA, the CDR3 is TGTGCCAGCAAGGCAGGCTTGGCCCCGAACACTGAAGCTTTCTTT. Protein sequence: CASKAGLAPNTEAFF.

The rearrangement links TRBV5-6 to TRBJ2-7, with TRBD2 identical over 9 bases. Germline V lookup: CDR1 SGHDT, CDR2 YYEEEE. J gave up 0 bases and V 3 bases, and 4 bases lay outside the gene matches. The CDR3 length is 15 residues. This CDR3 reads CASSSGTSISYEQYF. The CDR3 region has the DNA TGTGCCAGCAGCTCTGGGACTAGCATCTCCTACGAGCAGTACTTC.

This clone was counted a single time. The CDR3 protein is CASRNLAAPTDTQYF. The CDR3 nucleotides read TGTGCCAGCAGGAACTTAGCGGCACCCACAGATACGCAGTATTTT. V usage is TRBV11-2 and J usage is TRBJ2-3, with a weak D call TRBD2 (6 bases). Germline CDR1 and CDR2: SGHAT and FQNNGV. The V end lost 6 bases, the J end lost 2 bases, and 15 bases lay between the germline ends. This CDR3 has 15 amino acids.

This chain connects TRBV6-5 to TRBJ2-3; the match to TRBD2 covers 11 bases. V shed 2 bases and J 4 bases; nucleotides not matched to a gene: 5. This CDR3 has 16 amino acids. Germline CDR1 MNHEY, CDR2 SVGAGI. This chain's CDR3 is CASSYLAGGGSDTQYF. CDR3 coding DNA: TGTGCCAGCAGTTACCTAGCGGGAGGCGGCTCAGATACGCAGTATTTT.

V gene TRBV6-5 combines with J gene TRBJ2-7; TRBD2 agrees at 10 bases. The junction had 4 bases not matched to a gene; V was cut back by 5 bases and J by 3 bases. The V gene's germline CDR1 is MNHEY and CDR2 SVGAGI. This CDR3 has 14 amino acids. Here the CDR3 reads CASSGTSAYYEQYF. Written as DNA, the CDR3 is TGTGCCAGCAGTGGGACTAGCGCCTACTACGAGCAGTACTTC.

This clone was found a few times. Additional DNA sequences in this sample encode the identical CDR3. The J gene is TRBJ2-7, the V gene TRBV2, with TRBD1 matching 7 bases. CDR3 size: 15 residues. The J segment lost 8 bases and the V segment lost 7 bases, leaving 17 bases of the junction unmatched. The germline V gene has CDR1 SNHLY and CDR2 FYNNEI. CDR3 DNA: TGTGCCAGCACCAAACCGCCAGGACAGGTCAGGAAGCAGTACTTC. It specifies CASTKPPGQVRKQYF. The full variable domain, with the rest looked up from reference TRBV2 and TRBJ2-7, is EPEVTQTPSHQVTQMGQEVILRCVPISNHLYFYWYRQILGQKVEFLVSFYNNEISEKSEIFDDQFSVERPDGSNFTLKIRSTKLEDSAMYFCASTKPPGQVRKQYFGPGTRLTVT.